Shown below are 24 T cell receptor beta chains from a single sample sequenced in a study of Ad26.COV2.S vaccination and SARS-CoV-2 variants. The treatment was: roughly 20 received Ad26.COV2.S at low or high dose, single or two shots; 5 received placebo; per-sample allocation not given. Sampling occurred on day 63 after the first vaccine or placebo injection. The method was immunoSEQ multiplex PCR; TCRdb's version includes in-frame clones alone and lacks a portion of them. The top ten hold roughly 1.7% of the sample, which has about 410,000 clones, around 92% seen once. This specimen was peripheral blood, taken in a trial of Ad26.COV2.S vaccine versus placebo. The receptors were sampled from a person between 18 and 65 years old who received the Ad26.COV2.S COVID-19 vaccine or a placebo.

The chain carries TRBV7-2 and TRBJ2-3; 12 positions match TRBD2. The CDR3 is 17 amino acids. V was clipped by 3 bases and J by 0 bases; unmatched bases: 4. CDR1 and CDR2 (germline): SGHTA, FQGNSA. CDR3 residues: CASSFRTSGVSTDTQYF. The CDR3 nucleotides are TGTGCCAGCAGCTTTAGGACTAGCGGGGTTAGCACAGATACGCAGTATTTT.

The gene calls are TRBV5-5 and TRBJ2-3; D is unresolved. Germline CDR1 and CDR2: SGHKS and YYEKEE (reference sequence). This CDR3 spans 13 amino acids. Trimming stripped 1 base from V and 5 bases from J, with 8 bases between. The DNA for the CDR3 is TGTGCCAGCAGCTTGTCTTTGGTAGATACGCAGTATTTT. Translating it yields CASSLSLVDTQYF.

The chain carries TRBV7-9 and TRBJ2-3; no clear D gene. Trimming removed 0 bases from V and 3 bases from J, with 1 base in between. CDR1 SEHNR and CDR2 FQNEAQ come from the germline V gene (reference sequence). The CDR3 loop spans 12 amino acids. The CDR3 region has the DNA TGTGCCAGCAGCTTAGCGACAGATACGCAGTATTTT. Translation gives CASSLATDTQYF.

Details on this clone: The junction does not match germline at one end; this may be a read error. The chain carries TRBV29-1 and TRBJ1-5; 7 nucleotides match TRBD1. CDR1 is SQVTM and CDR2 is ANQGSEA in the germline V gene. There are 13 residues in the CDR3. CDR3 amino acids: CSVEDREGQPQHF. CDR3 DNA: TGCAGCGTAGAAGACAGGGAAGGTCAGCCCCAGCATTTT.

This clone came up once. The chain couples TRBV27 to TRBJ2-1, with 14 nucleotides matching TRBD2. This CDR3 spans 15 amino acids. From germline, CDR1 is MNHEY and CDR2 SMNVEV (reference sequence). The trim removed 3 bases at V and 7 bases at J, leaving 2 bases unmatched. The CDR3 reads CASSLGLAGENEQFF. The CDR3 bases are TGTGCCAGCAGTTTGGGACTAGCGGGGGAGAATGAGCAGTTCTTC.

The J gene is TRBJ2-5, the V gene TRBV10-3, with D tentatively TRBD1 (5 bases). Trimming pared 10 bases from V and 5 bases from J, leaving 14 bases between. Germline CDR1 ENHRY, CDR2 SYGVKD. The CDR3 length is 12 residues. CDR3 nucleotides: TGTGCCAGCGCTCAGGGATACGAGACCCAGTACTTC. Residues: CASAQGYETQYF.

V usage is TRBV7-2 and J usage is TRBJ2-3; 7 bases align to TRBD1. CDR1 and CDR2 from the germline V gene are SGHTA and FQGNSA. V lost 5 bases, J lost 3 bases, and 11 bases stayed unmatched. The CDR3 has 16 residues. DNA of the CDR3: TGTGCCAGCAGCGAGACCCGGGACAGAGGTACAGATACGCAGTATTTT. It translates to CASSETRDRGTDTQYF.

J is TRBJ1-5 and V is TRBV5-3, with D unclear. TRBV5-3 is annotated as an ORF whose role is uncertain. The CDR3 is 15 residues long. Trimming shortened V by 2 bases and J by 4 bases, and 13 bases separated the two germline ends. In DNA, the CDR3 is TGTGCCAGAAGCTTAAGACCCGGGGTTAATCAGCCCCAGCATTTT. It specifies CARSLRPGVNQPQHF.

J is TRBJ1-1 and V is TRBV5-1, with D uncertain. Germline V gene sequence: CDR1 SGHRS, CDR2 YFSETQ. CDR3 length: 13 amino acids. The V gene lost 5 bases and the J gene lost 0 bases, with 8 bases spanning the gap. The CDR3 sequence is CASSSVLNTEAFF. CDR3 coding DNA: TGCGCCAGCAGTTCCGTCTTGAACACTGAAGCTTTCTTT.

The rearrangement links TRBV19 to TRBJ2-1, with D perhaps matching TRBD1 or TRBD2 (6 bases each). In germline, CDR1 is LNHDA, CDR2 SQIVND (reference sequence). This CDR3 is built from 11 residues. V lost 5 bases and J lost 8, with 7 bases in between. The CDR3 region is CASSGGHEQFF. CDR3 nucleotide sequence: TGTGCCAGTAGTGGGGGGCATGAGCAGTTCTTC.

The CDR3 coding sequence is TGCAGCATTAGGACCGGGCCGCAGTACGAGCAGTACTTC. It encodes CSIRTGPQYEQYF. V gene TRBV29-1 combines with J gene TRBJ2-7; D not resolved. CDR3 size: 13 residues. In germline, CDR1 is SQVTM, CDR2 ANQGSEA. V gave up 8 bases and J gave up 4 bases, with 18 bases separating them.

On this clone itself: Additional DNA sequences in this sample encode the identical CDR3. J is TRBJ1-1 and V is TRBV18; D remains unclear. Trimming cost V 4 bases and J 0 bases, with 6 bases left between them. Germline values: CDR1 KGHSH, CDR2 LQKENI. The CDR3 is 13 amino acids. In DNA form, the CDR3 reads TGTGCCAGCTCACTAGGTATGAACACTGAAGCTTTCTTT. Amino acids: CASSLGMNTEAFF. The variable domain in full, with the rest retrieved from reference TRBV18 and TRBJ1-1, is NAGVMQNPRHLVRRRGQEARLRCSPMKGHSHVYWYRQLPEEGLKFMVYLQKENIIDESGMPKERFSAEFPKEGPSILRIQQVVRGDSAAYFCASSLGMNTEAFFGQGTRLTVV.

The V gene is TRBV15, the J gene TRBJ2-1; the D is unclear. CDR1 and CDR2 from the germline V gene are LNHNV and YYDKDF (reference sequence). The CDR3 has 12 amino acids. V lost 10 bases and J 0 bases, leaving 7 bases between the germline ends. CDR3 in DNA: TGTGCCAGCGGCTCCTCCTACAATGAGCAGTTCTTC. Translation gives CASGSSYNEQFF.

This clone was detected once. In DNA form, the CDR3 reads TGCGCCAGCAGCCAAGATTTGGGGGGTTCTAAGGGCTACAATGAGCAGTTCTTC. This gives the protein CASSQDLGGSKGYNEQFF. The J gene is TRBJ2-1, the V gene TRBV4-3, with D tentatively TRBD2 (6 bases). With 0 bases removed from V and 3 bases from J, the gap between germline ends came to 18 bases. CDR1 is LGHNA and CDR2 is YSLEER in the germline V gene. The CDR3 extends over 18 amino acids.

The genes are TRBV11-2 and TRBJ1-6; D remains unclear. Germline values: CDR1 SGHAT, CDR2 FQNNGV. This CDR3 has 15 residues. Trimming stripped 1 base from V and 7 bases from J, with 11 bases between. The CDR3 spells CASSLASAANSPLHF. The CDR3 region has the DNA TGTGCCAGCAGCTTAGCATCGGCCGCAAATTCACCCCTCCACTTT. Filled out from reference TRBV11-2 and TRBJ1-6, the complete variable domain reads EAGVAQSPRYKIIEKRQSVAFWCNPISGHATLYWYQQILGQGPKLLIQFQNNGVVDDSQLPKDRFSAERLKGVDSTLKIQPAKLEDSAVYLCASSLASAANSPLHFGNGTRLTVT.

The CDR3 DNA is TGTGCCAGCTCACCTAGAATAGAGGGCACAGATACGCAGTATTTT. Translation: CASSPRIEGTDTQYF. This chain uses TRBV18 with TRBJ2-3; D is unresolved. The V end was cut by 3 bases, the J end by 1 base, with 11 bases between. Looked up from germline, CDR1 is KGHSH and CDR2 is LQKENI. This CDR3 comprises 15 residues. Together with reference TRBV18 and TRBJ2-3, the CDR3 gives the full variable domain: NAGVMQNPRHLVRRRGQEARLRCSPMKGHSHVYWYRQLPEEGLKFMVYLQKENIIDESGMPKERFSAEFPKEGPSILRIQQVVRGDSAAYFCASSPRIEGTDTQYFGPGTRLTVL.

This chain links TRBV18 with TRBJ1-1, with 9 nucleotides matching TRBD1. The V and J ends lost 3 bases and 5 bases, in that order; junction bases with no gene match: 4. Germline CDR1 is KGHSH and CDR2 is LQKENI. CDR3 length: 14 residues. CDR3: CASSPGTGPTEAFF. In nucleotides, the CDR3 is TGTGCCAGCTCACCCGGGACAGGGCCGACTGAAGCTTTCTTT.

The rearrangement joins TRBV10-2 to TRBJ2-6; 8 bases align to TRBD1. The CDR3 sequence is 14 residues long. Per germline, CDR1 WSHSY and CDR2 SAAADI. After removal of 6 bases from V and 2 bases from J, the junction contained 0 bases not matched to a gene. The CDR3 loop reads CASRDRAGANVLTF. The CDR3 bases are TGCGCCAGCAGGGACAGGGCTGGGGCCAACGTCCTGACTTTC.

V and J are TRBV11-2 and TRBJ2-7, with D hard to call. Per the germline V gene, CDR1 is SGHAT and CDR2 is FQNNGV. This CDR3 is 15 amino acids long. Trimming removed 3 bases at V and 0 bases at J, with 12 bases between. For the CDR3, the DNA is TGTGCCAGCAGCTTCGCGCAAGCGAGCTCCTACGAGCAGTACTTC. This gives the protein CASSFAQASSYEQYF. Supplemented by reference TRBV11-2 and TRBJ2-7, the full variable domain reads EAGVAQSPRYKIIEKRQSVAFWCNPISGHATLYWYQQILGQGPKLLIQFQNNGVVDDSQLPKDRFSAERLKGVDSTLKIQPAKLEDSAVYLCASSFAQASSYEQYFGPGTRLTVT.

The chain couples TRBV7-2 to TRBJ2-7; 12 positions agree with TRBD2. The length of the CDR3 is 15 residues. The ends lost 5 bases at V and 3 bases at J; junction bases unmatched: 5. Germline V gene data show CDR1 as SGHTA and CDR2 as FQGNSA. CDR3 amino acids: CASSTTSGGRYEQYF. The CDR3 DNA sequence: TGTGCCAGCAGCACTACTAGCGGGGGGCGCTACGAGCAGTACTTC.

About this clone itself: One end of the junction fails to match germline, which may point to a read error. This rearrangement joins TRBV2 to TRBJ2-7; D is possibly TRBD1 (6 bases). Germline lookup yields CDR1 SNHLY and CDR2 FYNNEI. The CDR3 has 14 residues. In DNA form, the CDR3 reads TGTGCCAGCAGTGCTCCGGGACATTTCTACGGGCAGTACTTC. Translated: CASSAPGHFYGQYF.

This sequence joins TRBV4-1 and TRBJ1-6; 9 bases are a match to TRBD1. This CDR3 has 15 amino acids. Trimming at V came to 3 bases and at J to 3 bases, leaving 0 bases not matched to a gene. CDR1 is MGHRA and CDR2 is YSYEKL in the germline V gene. For the CDR3, the DNA is TGCGCCAGCAGCCAGGACAGGGGCTATAATTCACCCCTCCACTTT. Amino acid sequence: CASSQDRGYNSPLHF.

The V gene is TRBV6-5, the J gene TRBJ1-6; a possible D gene is TRBD1 (5 bases). The V end lost 5 bases, the J end lost 10 bases, and 15 bases lay between the germline ends. The CDR3 runs 14 residues. Germline values: CDR1 MNHEY, CDR2 SVGAGI. CDR3 in DNA: TGTGCCAGCAGTCTCAGGGTCGGAGAATCACCCCTCCACTTT. As protein: CASSLRVGESPLHF.

This clone was recorded only once. The V gene is TRBV9, the J gene TRBJ1-2; D possibly corresponds to TRBD1 (5 bases). The CDR3 runs 12 residues. V lost 7 bases to trimming and J lost 4 bases, with 11 bases between them. Germline V gene lookup returns CDR1 SGDLS and CDR2 YYNGEE. The CDR3 loop is CASGDDSYGYTF. CDR3 DNA: TGTGCCAGCGGGGATGACAGCTATGGCTACACCTTC.